Included here is one TCR beta chain sequence, with context. This sample is drawn from a study of T-cell memory formation after mild COVID-19. TCRdb processed the 5' RACE reads anew with MiXCR; each CDR3 protein has one entry. Among a few hundred thousand distinct CDR3 sequences listed, roughly 15% were seen once. This TCR was sampled from a man younger than 30 who had mild COVID-19 (a few samples of this study predate the infection). Cell type and time point are not known. Sequenced sample: PBMCs or a T cell subset sorted from them (not recorded which).

CDR3 sequence: CASSLGFRGNTEAFF. Here the CDR3 DNA reads TGTGCCAGCAGCTTGGGGTTCCGGGGGAACACTGAAGCTTTCTTT. The chain couples TRBV5-6 to TRBJ1-1; D uncertain. Per the germline V gene, CDR1 is SGHDT and CDR2 is YYEEEE. V was trimmed by 0 bases and J by 1 base, leaving 10 bases between them. The CDR3 is made up of 15 amino acids.